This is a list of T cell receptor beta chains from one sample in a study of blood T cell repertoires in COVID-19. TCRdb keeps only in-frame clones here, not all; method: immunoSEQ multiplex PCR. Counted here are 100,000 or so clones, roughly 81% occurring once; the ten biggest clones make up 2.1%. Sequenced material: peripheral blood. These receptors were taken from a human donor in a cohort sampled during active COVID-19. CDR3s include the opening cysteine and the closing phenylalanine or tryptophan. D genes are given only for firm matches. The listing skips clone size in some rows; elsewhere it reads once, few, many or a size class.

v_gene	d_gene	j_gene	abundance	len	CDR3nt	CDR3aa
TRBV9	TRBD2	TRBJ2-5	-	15	TGTGCCAGCAGCGTGCTAGCGGGGTTACAAGAGACCCAGTACTTC	CASSVLAGLQETQYF
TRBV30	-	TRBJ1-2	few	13	TGTGCCTGGAGTGGCGGACAGACCGAGGGCTACACCTTC	CAWSGGQTEGYTF
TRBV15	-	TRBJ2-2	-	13	TGTGCCACCAGGACAGCATATTCCGGGGAGCTGTTTTTT	CATRTAYSGELFF
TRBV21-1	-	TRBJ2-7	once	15	TGTGCCAGCAGCAAGGGGAAGACAGGAGCCTACGAGCAGTACTTC	CASSKGKTGAYEQYF
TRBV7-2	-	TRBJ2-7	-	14	TGTGCCAGCAGCTTACACCGTAGCTCCTACGAGCAGTACTTC	CASSLHRSSYEQYF
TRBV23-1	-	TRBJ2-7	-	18	TGCGCCAGCAGTGCCCCCCGGACTGGGGCGCGGGACTCCTACGAGCAGTACTTC	CASSAPRTGARDSYEQYF
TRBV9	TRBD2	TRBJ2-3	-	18	TGTGCCAGCAGCGGGGAGGGAGGTAAGCTTCCTAGCACAGATACGCAGTATTTT	CASSGEGGKLPSTDTQYF
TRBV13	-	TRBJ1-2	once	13	TGTGCCAGCAGCTTAGACAGGGCCTATGGCTACACCTTC	CASSLDRAYGYTF
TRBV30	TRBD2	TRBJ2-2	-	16	TGTGCCTGGAGCCCTAGAGCGGGAGGCTACACCGGGGAGCTGTTTTTT	CAWSPRAGGYTGELFF
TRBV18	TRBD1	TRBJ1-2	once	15	TGTGCCAGCTCACCAGGAGGGGGACAGGACTATGGCTACACCTTC	CASSPGGGQDYGYTF
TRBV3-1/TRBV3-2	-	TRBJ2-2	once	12	TGTGCCAGCAGCCAAGTAAACGGGGAGCTGTTTTTT	CASSQVNGELFF
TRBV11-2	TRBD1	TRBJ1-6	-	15	TGTGCCAGCAGCTCCCAGACAGGGGGGGGTTCACCCCTCCACTTT	CASSSQTGGGSPLHF
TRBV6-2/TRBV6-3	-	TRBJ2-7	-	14	TGTGCCAGCAGTTACTTACAGGGAACCTACGAGCAGTACTTC	CASSYLQGTYEQYF
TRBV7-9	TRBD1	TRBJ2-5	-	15	TGTGCCAGCAGTCCTTACGGGACAGTTCAAGAGACCCAGTACTTC	CASSPYGTVQETQYF
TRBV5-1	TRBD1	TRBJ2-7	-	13	TGCGCCAGCAGCTTCCGTGACAGGGGCGAGCAGTACTTC	CASSFRDRGEQYF
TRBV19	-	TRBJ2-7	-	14	TGTGCCAGTAGTAGAAGCGGAGAGGCCTACGAGCAGTACTTC	CASSRSGEAYEQYF
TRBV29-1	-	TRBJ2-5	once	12	TGCAGCGTTGGCCAGGTGGGAGAGACCCAGTACTTC	CSVGQVGETQYF
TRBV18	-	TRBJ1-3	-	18	TGTGCCAGCTCCCTCAGGGAGGGGACACCTTCCTCTGGAAACACCATATATTTT	CASSLREGTPSSGNTIYF
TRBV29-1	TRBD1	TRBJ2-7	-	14	TGCAGCGTAAGCGGACAGGGAATGGCCTACGAGCAGTACTTC	CSVSGQGMAYEQYF
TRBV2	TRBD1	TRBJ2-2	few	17	TGTGCCAGCAGTGCGCCCAGGACAGGGCCGAACACCGGGGAGCTGTTTTTT	CASSAPRTGPNTGELFF
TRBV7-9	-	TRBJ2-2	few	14	TGTGCCAGCAGCTTAGGGTTGGCGGCCGGGGAGCTGTTTTTT	CASSLGLAAGELFF
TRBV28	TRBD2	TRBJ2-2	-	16	TGTGCCAGCAGCGCTACCGGGACTAGCGGCACCGGGGAGCTGTTTTTT	CASSATGTSGTGELFF
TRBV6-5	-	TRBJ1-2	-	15	TGTGCCAGCACCCCGGGGGGGGTCATTAACTATGGCTACACCTTC	CASTPGGVINYGYTF
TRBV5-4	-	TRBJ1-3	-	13	TGTGCCAGCAGCTTCGACCGGGGGGACACCATATATTTT	CASSFDRGDTIYF
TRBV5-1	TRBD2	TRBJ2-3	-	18	TGCGCCAGCAGTGCTGGACTAGTATCCTCTAGGTCAACAGATACGCAGTATTTT	CASSAGLVSSRSTDTQYF
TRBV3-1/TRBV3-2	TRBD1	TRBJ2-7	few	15	TGTGCCAGCAGCCTGGGACAGGCACCAGGGTACGAGCAGTACTTC	CASSLGQAPGYEQYF
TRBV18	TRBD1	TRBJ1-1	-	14	TGTGCCAGCTCACCAGGGACAGGGGCCACTGAAGCTTTCTTT	CASSPGTGATEAFF
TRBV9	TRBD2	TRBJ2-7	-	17	TGTGCCAGCAGCGTTGGGACTAGCGGGAGAGGCTCCTACGAGCAGTACTTC	CASSVGTSGRGSYEQYF
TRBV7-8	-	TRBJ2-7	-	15	TGTGCCAGCAGCTTAAACTTCGGGTCCTCCTACGAGCAGTACTTC	CASSLNFGSSYEQYF
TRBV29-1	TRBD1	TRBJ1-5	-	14	TGCAGCGTTCGGGCCGGGACAGGTAATCAGCCCCAGCATTTT	CSVRAGTGNQPQHF
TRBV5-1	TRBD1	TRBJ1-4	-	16	TGCGCCAGCAGCGGGACAGGGGGGAGGTCTAATGAAAAACTGTTTTTT	CASSGTGGRSNEKLFF
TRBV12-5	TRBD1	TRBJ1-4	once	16	TGTGCTAGTGGTTTGGGCATGACAGGGAGTAATGAAAAACTGTTTTTT	CASGLGMTGSNEKLFF
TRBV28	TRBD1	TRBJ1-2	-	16	TGTGCCAGTTCGGGGCAGGGGGCCATTGTTAACTATGGCTACACCTTC	CASSGQGAIVNYGYTF
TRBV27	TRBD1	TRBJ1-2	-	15	TGTGCCAGCAGTCCCCGGACAGGGGGCGGCTATGGCTACACCTTC	CASSPRTGGGYGYTF
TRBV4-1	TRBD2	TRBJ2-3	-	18	TGCGCCAGCAGCCAAACCTCCGGGACTAGCGGGGGGACAGATACGCAGTATTTT	CASSQTSGTSGGTDTQYF
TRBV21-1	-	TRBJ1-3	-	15	TGTGCCAGCAGCGAGCAGGGTCTCTCTGGAAACACCATATATTTT	CASSEQGLSGNTIYF
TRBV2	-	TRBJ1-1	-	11	TGTGCCAGCATAATGCAGGTTGAAGCTTTCTTT	CASIMQVEAFF
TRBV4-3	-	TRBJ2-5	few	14	TGCGCCAGCAGCCAAGGACTAGTAGCAGAGACCCAGTACTTC	CASSQGLVAETQYF
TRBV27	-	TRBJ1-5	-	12	TGTGCCAGCAGTTTTAGCGGCCAGCCCCAGCATTTT	CASSFSGQPQHF
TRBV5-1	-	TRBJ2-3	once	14	TGCGCCAGCAGCCCCTCCCAGGACTCCCTTGGGCAGTATTTT	CASSPSQDSLGQYF
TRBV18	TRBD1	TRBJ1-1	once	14	TGTGCCAGCTCACCAAGGGACAGGGTCACTGAAGCTTTCTTT	CASSPRDRVTEAFF
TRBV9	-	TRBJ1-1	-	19	TGTGCCAGCAGCGTAGCTCCGGGAGGGGGAGGGACCATGAACACTGAAGCTTTCTTT	CASSVAPGGGGTMNTEAFF